This T cell receptor beta chain was obtained from a study of blood T cells in healthy people across ages. Findings of the study overall: Not knowing donor CMV status may have confounded expanded clonotype changes.

As for this clonotype: The antigen remains unidentified.

This CDR3 contains 16 residues. V gave up 4 bases and J gave up 5 bases; unmatched junction bases: 11. Germline CDR1 SGHAT, CDR2 FQDESV (reference sequence). Then a second PCR, running roughly 7 to 11 cycles, was carried out with a sample-barcoded 5' primer and a J-beta primer mix. Each cDNA molecule was tagged by a template-switch adaptor that had 12 random nucleotides. Per-sample output comprised a minimum of 2.5 million paired-end reads containing CDR3. From the 5' RACE reads, TCRdb called clonotypes with MiXCR, one entry per CDR3 protein. The profile shows under 800,000 distinct CDR3 sequences, roughly 45% of them singletons.

Sequenced: blood. This clonotype was obtained from an older woman in good health. The chain links TRBV11-1 to TRBJ2-7, with 10 positions matching TRBD2. This chain's CDR3 is CASSSRAGGPTDEQYF. The CDR3 DNA reads as TGTGCCAGCAGCTCTCGAGCGGGAGGGCCGACAGACGAGCAGTACTTC.